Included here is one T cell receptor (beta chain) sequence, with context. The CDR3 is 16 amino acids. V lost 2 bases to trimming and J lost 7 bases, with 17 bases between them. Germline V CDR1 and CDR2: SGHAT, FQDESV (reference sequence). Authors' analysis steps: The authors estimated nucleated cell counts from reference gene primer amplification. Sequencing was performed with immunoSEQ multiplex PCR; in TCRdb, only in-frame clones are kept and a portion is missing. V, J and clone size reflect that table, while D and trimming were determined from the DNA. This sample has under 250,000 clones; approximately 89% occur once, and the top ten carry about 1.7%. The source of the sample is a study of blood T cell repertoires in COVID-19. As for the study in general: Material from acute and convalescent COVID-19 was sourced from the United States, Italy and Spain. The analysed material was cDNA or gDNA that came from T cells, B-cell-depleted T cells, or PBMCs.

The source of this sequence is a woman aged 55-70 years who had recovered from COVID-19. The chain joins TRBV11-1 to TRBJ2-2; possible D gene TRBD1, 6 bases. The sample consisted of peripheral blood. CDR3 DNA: TGTGCCAGCAGCTTACTTCCCCAGGGGCTATACGGGGAGCTGTTTTTT. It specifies CASSLLPQGLYGELFF.